The 22 T cell receptor beta chains given below trace back to one sample, sequenced in a study of T cell repertoires in ileal Crohn's disease. Profiling relied on immunoSEQ multiplex PCR, and the TCRdb table lists in-frame clones only, not all of them. The repertoire includes roughly 7,000 clones, around 82% of them detected once, and 29% sits in the top ten. Time point: proximal margin of the surgical specimen (macroscopically non-inflamed). The source material was ileal tissue. These receptors were collected from an adult with Crohn's disease.

The gene calls are TRBV2 and TRBJ1-2; D remains ambiguous. CDR1 and CDR2 from the germline V gene are SNHLY and FYNNEI. V was shortened by 6 bases and J by 5 bases, with 13 bases between the two germline ends. This CDR3 region has 13 residues. The DNA for the CDR3 is TGTGCCAGCAGCGATCGACCCGAGTATGGCTACACCTTC. Its protein is CASSDRPEYGYTF. Based on the CDR3 plus reference TRBV2 and TRBJ1-2, the full variable domain is EPEVTQTPSHQVTQMGQEVILRCVPISNHLYFYWYRQILGQKVEFLVSFYNNEISEKSEIFDDQFSVERPDGSNFTLKIRSTKLEDSAMYFCASSDRPEYGYTFGSGTRLTVV.

This clone was seen only once. The chain joins TRBV6-5 to TRBJ1-2, with TRBD1 matching over 9 bases. This CDR3 spans 15 amino acids. With 5 bases clipped from V and 1 base from J, the junction kept 5 bases outside the gene matches. Germline V CDR1 and CDR2: MNHEY, SVGAGI. The CDR3 is CASSRSGQGNYGYTF. The DNA of the CDR3 is TGTGCCAGCAGTAGATCGGGACAGGGTAACTATGGCTACACCTTC.

The chain recombines TRBV28 with TRBJ2-7; TRBD1 matches 9 bases. CDR3 length: 14 residues. Germline loops: CDR1 MDHEN, CDR2 SYDVKM. V lost 6 bases, J lost 2 bases, and 5 bases stayed unmatched. This chain's CDR3 is CASRSGQGAYEQYF. In DNA form, the CDR3 reads TGTGCCAGCAGGTCGGGACAGGGCGCCTACGAGCAGTACTTC. Together with reference TRBV28 and TRBJ2-7, the CDR3 gives the full variable domain: DVKVTQSSRYLVKRTGEKVFLECVQDMDHENMFWYRQDPGLGLRLIYFSYDVKMKEKGDIPEGYSVSREKKERFSLILESASTNQTSMYLCASRSGQGAYEQYFGPGTRLTVT.

A few counts support this clone. V is TRBV6-1 and J is TRBJ2-7; 7 bases align to TRBD1. The J segment lost 0 bases and the V segment lost 5 bases, leaving 4 bases of the junction unmatched. The length of the CDR3 is 14 residues. Germline V gene sequence: CDR1 MNHNS, CDR2 SASEGT. This CDR3 is CASSQGDNSYEQYF. The CDR3 DNA is TGTGCCAGCAGTCAGGGGGACAACTCCTACGAGCAGTACTTC.

This chain links TRBV6-1 with TRBJ1-4; D call uncertain. Deletions cut 8 bases from V and 5 bases from J, with 12 bases between. The CDR3 runs 13 residues. Germline V gene sequence: CDR1 MNHNS, CDR2 SASEGT. In nucleotides, the CDR3 is TGTGCCAGCGGGAGGGTTTCCAATGAAAAACTGTTTTTT. Its translation is CASGRVSNEKLFF.

This clone is large within its sample. The chain couples TRBV15 to TRBJ2-5, with D possibly TRBD2 on 5 matching bases. Germline V lookup: CDR1 LNHNV, CDR2 YYDKDF (reference sequence). V was pared by 3 bases and J by 2 bases, with 7 bases between. This CDR3 spans 13 amino acids. The CDR3 DNA reads TGTGCCACCAGCAGGCGGGCGCAAGAGACCCAGTACTTC. Encoded protein: CATSRRAQETQYF. The full variable domain, completed using reference TRBV15 and TRBJ2-5, is DAMVIQNPRYQVTQFGKPVTLSCSQTLNHNVMYWYQQKSSQAPKLLFHYYDKDFNNEADTPDNFQSRRPNTSFCFLDIRSPGLGDTAMYLCATSRRAQETQYFGPGTRLLVL.

J is TRBJ2-3 and V is TRBV10-1, with D unresolved. From germline, CDR1 is WNHNN and CDR2 SYGVQD (reference sequence). The CDR3 loop spans 13 amino acids. V shed 6 bases and J shed 3 bases, with 10 bases lying between them. For the CDR3, the DNA is TGCGCCAGCAGCGCCCTGGGGACAGATACGCAGTATTTT. The encoded protein is CASSALGTDTQYF.

A few counts support this clone. This chain joins TRBV6-6 and TRBJ1-5; a possible D gene is TRBD1 (5 bases). The CDR3 spans 12 residues. Trimming took off 2 bases at V and 8 bases at J, with 7 bases between the two ends. CDR1 is MNHNY and CDR2 is SVGAGI in the germline V gene (reference sequence). The CDR3 protein is CASSYPGEPQHF. CDR3 DNA sequence: TGTGCCAGCAGTTACCCGGGGGAGCCCCAGCATTTT.

The genes are TRBV28 and TRBJ2-4, with 9 bases aligning to TRBD2. Germline CDR1 MDHEN, CDR2 SYDVKM. Losses at the gene ends were 8 bases for V and 6 bases for J; bases not matched to a gene: 11. The CDR3 has 15 residues. The CDR3 nucleotides are TGTGCCAGCCTAAGTAGCGGGAGCGGAGGAAACATTCAGTACTTC. Its translation: CASLSSGSGGNIQYF.

The rearrangement uses TRBV2 and TRBJ2-2; no definite D call. V was trimmed by 6 bases and J by 4 bases, leaving 15 bases between them. Germline loops: CDR1 SNHLY, CDR2 FYNNEI. This CDR3 has 15 residues. The CDR3 sequence is CASSLSRLSTGELFF. The CDR3, as DNA: TGTGCCAGCAGCCTCAGTCGGCTAAGCACCGGGGAGCTGTTTTTT.

The genes are TRBV19 and TRBJ2-4; D perhaps matches TRBD1 (6 bases). The CDR3 extends over 14 amino acids. The V end was cut by 9 bases, the J end by 2 bases, with 14 bases between. CDR1 and CDR2 from the germline V gene are LNHDA and SQIVND (reference sequence). This CDR3 is CASNRDTTKNIQYF. CDR3 DNA sequence: TGTGCCAGCAACCGGGACACAACCAAAAACATTCAGTACTTC.

The genes are TRBV6-5 and TRBJ1-2; D may be TRBD1 (5 bases). V dropped 5 bases and J dropped 4 bases, with 11 bases sitting between them. The CDR3 has 13 residues. Looked up from germline, CDR1 is MNHEY and CDR2 is SVGAGI. The CDR3 nucleotides read TGTGCCAGCAGTACTCAGGGACTCTATGGCTACACCTTC. This translates into CASSTQGLYGYTF.

In its sample, this clone was seen a few times. The gene calls are TRBV7-9 and TRBJ2-7; no firm D call. CDR3 length equals 13 residues. Germline assignment: CDR1 SEHNR and CDR2 FQNEAQ (reference sequence). V dropped 7 bases and J dropped 1 base, with 11 bases sitting between them. The CDR3 nucleotides are TGTGCCAGCAACGTCTTGACTTCCTACGAGCAGTACTTC. Translated: CASNVLTSYEQYF.

The chain links TRBV6-1 to TRBJ1-2; the match to TRBD1 covers 7 bases. With 3 bases clipped from V and 3 bases from J, the junction kept 7 bases outside the gene matches. Germline V gene sequence: CDR1 MNHNS, CDR2 SASEGT. This CDR3 is built from 15 residues. The CDR3 sequence: CASSEEGGRYYGYTF. The CDR3 coding sequence is TGTGCCAGCAGTGAGGAAGGGGGCAGGTACTATGGCTACACCTTC.

The J gene is TRBJ2-3, the V gene TRBV29-1, with 8 positions matching TRBD1. Germline trimming cut 7 bases from V and 12 bases from J; bases unmatched to any gene: 6. The CDR3 runs to 10 residues. Germline CDR1 SQVTM, CDR2 ANQGSEA. This CDR3 reads CSADRGPQYF. The CDR3 nucleotides are TGCAGCGCAGACAGGGGCCCACAGTATTTT.

This chain connects TRBV7-3 to TRBJ1-2, with TRBD1 as a possible D gene (5 bases). CDR1 and CDR2 (germline): SGHTA, FQGTGA. V lost 5 bases, J lost 8 bases, and 15 bases lay in between. This CDR3 comprises 13 residues. The CDR3 nucleotides read TGTGCCAGCAGCCCATCCCAGGGTCGGGGCTACACCTTC. Protein sequence: CASSPSQGRGYTF.

This clone showed up just a few times. The rearrangement uses TRBV7-3 and TRBJ1-6, with TRBD1 as a possible D gene (6 bases). The germline CDR1 and CDR2 sequences are SGHTA and FQGTGA. The CDR3 totals 14 residues. The V gene lost 2 bases and the J gene lost 8 bases, with 10 bases spanning the gap. DNA of the CDR3: TGTGCCAGCAGCTTACAGGGGAGGGATTCACCCCTCCACTTT. Amino acid sequence: CASSLQGRDSPLHF. Together with reference TRBV7-3 and TRBJ1-6, the CDR3 gives the full variable domain: GAGVSQTPSNKVTEKGKYVELRCDPISGHTALYWYRQSLGQGPEFLIYFQGTGAADDSGLPNDRFFAVRPEGSVSTLKIQRTERGDSAVYLCASSLQGRDSPLHFGNGTRLTVT.

As DNA, the CDR3 is TGTGTCAGAAGCTTATTGCGGGAGAATGTCTACGAGCAGTACTTC. Translated: CVRSLLRENVYEQYF. The chain couples TRBV7-5 to TRBJ2-7; TRBD2, the table's D call, was not compared with the DNA. TRBV7-5 is recorded as a pseudogene. The CDR3 is 15 amino acids.

This clone was counted only a few times. The chain carries TRBV11-2 and TRBJ2-2, with TRBD2 matching over 14 bases. Looked up from germline, CDR1 is SGHAT and CDR2 is FQNNGV. The CDR3 has 16 amino acids. With 2 bases clipped from V and 6 bases from J, the junction kept 2 bases outside the gene matches. The CDR3 spells CASSLLGLAGAGELFF. The CDR3 DNA follows: TGTGCCAGCAGCTTATTGGGACTAGCGGGAGCCGGGGAGCTGTTTTTT.

The rearrangement uses TRBV5-1 and TRBJ2-7; D is perhaps TRBD1 or TRBD2 (5 bases each). V lost 0 bases to trimming and J lost 7 bases, with 11 bases between them. In germline, CDR1 is SGHRS, CDR2 YFSETQ. CDR3 length: 13 amino acids. This chain's CDR3 is CASSLAQGGEQYF. The CDR3 nucleotides are TGCGCCAGCAGCTTGGCGCAGGGCGGGGAGCAGTACTTC.

This chain uses TRBV19 with TRBJ2-1, with 8 bases identical to TRBD2. Germline V gives CDR1 LNHDA, CDR2 SQIVND (reference sequence). The V gene end was trimmed by 9 bases and the J gene end by 0 bases; junction bases not matched to a gene: 7. This CDR3 contains 15 residues. DNA for the CDR3: TGTGCCAGCGACTCTAGCGGGCCCTCCTACAATGAGCAGTTCTTC. Its protein is CASDSSGPSYNEQFF.

This clone was seen only once. This chain joins TRBV5-5 and TRBJ2-1; D unresolved. V lost 1 base and J lost 7, with 9 bases in between. Germline CDR1 is SGHKS and CDR2 is YYEKEE (reference sequence). This CDR3 comprises 13 residues. The CDR3 spells CASSLSPQNEQFF. The DNA for the CDR3 is TGTGCCAGCAGCTTGTCCCCTCAGAATGAGCAGTTCTTC. The full variable domain, its missing parts supplied by reference TRBV5-5 and TRBJ2-1, is DAGVTQSPTHLIKTRGQQVTLRCSPISGHKSVSWYQQVLGQGPQFIFQYYEKEERGRGNFPDRFSARQFPNYSSELNVNALLLGDSALYLCASSLSPQNEQFFGPGTRLTVL.